This T cell receptor beta chain was sequenced for a study of cytotoxic CD8 clonotypes in ibrutinib-treated CLL. This CDR3 contains 12 residues. Germline CDR1 reads WSHSY; CDR2 reads SAAADI. Trimming removed 4 bases at V and 9 bases at J, with 10 bases between. Some clones are missing from TCRdb's copy, which holds only in-frame ones; the method was immunoSEQ multiplex PCR. The table lists some 290,000 clones, almost 80% of them singletons, with approximately 7% in the top ten. The TCR was taken from a human donor with chronic lymphocytic leukemia. The sample here was PBMCs, taken before ibrutinib treatment. The rearrangement uses TRBV10-2 and TRBJ1-5; D remains ambiguous. The chain's CDR3 is CASSAFWGPQHF. The CDR3 DNA sequence: TGCGCCAGCAGTGCTTTCTGGGGGCCCCAGCATTTT.